Shown below are 18 T cell receptor beta chains from a single sample sequenced in a study of spatial heterogeneity in lung cancer. TCRdb recomputed calls from the 5' RACE reads with MiXCR, one row per CDR3 protein. The sample includes 15,000 to 20,000 distinct CDR3 sequences, approximately 6.2% seen only once; the top ten take approximately 6.8%. Stated time point: sample taken at primary tumor resection. These receptors have no known antigen. Broader study findings: Tracking of tumor mutation counts was seen in expanded intratumoral alpha and beta TCR counts.

Sequenced material: lung tumor tissue, taken at surgery. These TCRs come from a male donor with early-stage non-small cell lung cancer.

In its sample, this clonotype was seen a few times. The J gene is TRBJ2-2, the V gene TRBV6-1; TRBD2 matches 9 bases. V lost 10 bases and J lost 2; bases outside the gene matches: 5. The CDR3 is made up of 14 amino acids. The germline gives CDR1 MNHNS, CDR2 SASEGT. CDR3 loop: CATTGLANTGELFF. The CDR3 DNA follows: TGTGCCACCACGGGACTAGCCAACACCGGGGAGCTGTTTTTT.

This clonotype is medium-sized. The chain joins TRBV11-3 to TRBJ2-3, with a possible D match to TRBD2 (5 bases). The V gene's germline CDR1 is SGHNT and CDR2 YENEEA. CDR3 length: 15 residues. Trimming left V 2 bases short and J 4 bases short, with 13 bases between. In DNA form, the CDR3 reads TGTGCCAGCAGCTTAAGTGGGAGCCGGGCAGATACGCAGTATTTT. As protein: CASSLSGSRADTQYF.

The sample holds many counts of this clonotype. The V and J genes are TRBV30 and TRBJ2-7; 8 bases line up with TRBD1. The V and J ends lost 5 bases and 3 bases, in that order; junction bases with no gene match: 9. CDR3 length equals 14 residues. CDR1 is GTSNPN, CDR2 SVGIG, per germline (reference sequence). In DNA, the CDR3 is TGTGCCTGGGGCGGACAGGGAACTAACTACGAGCAGTACTTC. Amino acid sequence: CAWGGQGTNYEQYF.

This clonotype was counted ten times or more. The rearrangement links TRBV28 to TRBJ2-1, with D possibly TRBD1 on 5 matching bases. Germline-derived CDR1 and CDR2 are MDHEN and SYDVKM. Trimming stripped 2 bases from V and 6 bases from J, with 11 bases between. The CDR3 has 14 amino acids. The CDR3 sequence: CASSLRGTTNEQFF. The CDR3 DNA is TGTGCCAGCAGTTTAAGGGGAACTACCAATGAGCAGTTCTTC.

This clonotype was seen many times. The chain has TRBV12-3 or TRBV12-4 and TRBJ2-5; 11 nucleotides line up with TRBD2. With V trimmed by 5 bases and J by 4 bases, 6 bases remained unmatched. The CDR3 contains 15 residues. The CDR3 region is CASSPLLAGAETQYF. The CDR3 nucleotides are TGTGCCAGCAGTCCGCTACTAGCGGGGGCAGAGACCCAGTACTTC.

This clonotype occurred many times. This sequence joins TRBV6-5 and TRBJ1-4; D may be TRBD1 (5 bases). Germline V gene sequence: CDR1 MNHEY, CDR2 SVGAGI. Trimming pared 5 bases from V and 4 bases from J, leaving 11 bases between. The CDR3 runs 14 residues. CDR3 protein: CASSRRGYNEKLFF. The CDR3, as DNA: TGTGCCAGCAGTCGTAGGGGCTATAATGAAAAACTGTTTTTT.

By share, this clonotype ranks as medium-sized. This chain uses TRBV6-5 with TRBJ2-1; 7 nucleotides agree with TRBD1. The junction had 7 bases not matched to a gene; V was cut back by 5 bases and J by 6 bases. This CDR3 comprises 14 residues. Germline V gives CDR1 MNHEY, CDR2 SVGAGI. The CDR3, as DNA: TGTGCCAGCAGTCCACAGGGGCAGGCCAATGAGCAGTTCTTC. This sequence encodes CASSPQGQANEQFF.

This clonotype has ten or more counts. The chain joins TRBV12-3 or TRBV12-4 to TRBJ1-5, with 7 positions matching TRBD1. Trimming took 7 bases from V and 6 from J; bases not matched to a gene: 12. There are 15 residues in the CDR3. CDR3 in DNA: TGTGCCAGCACCTTCACGTCAGGGGGAACTCAGCCCCAGCATTTT. Encoded protein: CASTFTSGGTQPQHF.

This clonotype is medium-sized. V is TRBV15 and J is TRBJ1-4; D uncertain. The V end lost 1 base, the J end lost 5 bases, and 8 bases lay between the germline ends. The CDR3 totals 14 residues. Germline assignment: CDR1 LNHNV and CDR2 YYDKDF (reference sequence). CDR3 bases: TGTGCCACCAGCAGAGGGAGGGTGAATGAAAAACTGTTTTTT. It codes for CATSRGRVNEKLFF.

This clonotype is labeled as medium-sized. V and J are TRBV3-1 and TRBJ2-2; possible D gene TRBD1, 5 bases. Looked up from germline, CDR1 is LGHDT and CDR2 is YNNKEL (reference sequence). V was clipped by 2 bases and J by 1 base, with 5 bases between them. The CDR3 runs 14 residues. The DNA of the CDR3 is TGTGCCAGCAGCCAACAGGGGAACACCGGGGAGCTGTTTTTT. It is translated as CASSQQGNTGELFF.

This clonotype has ten or more counts. V gene TRBV6-5 combines with J gene TRBJ1-2, with 9 bases matching TRBD1. This CDR3 is 14 amino acids long. Germline V lookup: CDR1 MNHEY, CDR2 SVGAGI. The ends lost 1 base at V and 9 bases at J; junction bases unmatched: 6. The CDR3: CASSYYRTGARYTF. Here the CDR3 DNA reads TGTGCCAGCAGTTACTATCGGACAGGGGCACGCTACACCTTC.

This clonotype was seen at least ten times. The V and J genes are TRBV18 and TRBJ2-2, with 9 positions matching TRBD1. V shed 2 bases and J 7 bases; nucleotides not matched to a gene: 5. CDR3 size: 15 residues. Germline values: CDR1 KGHSH, CDR2 LQKENI. CDR3 region: CASSPRTGDVGELFF. The CDR3 bases are TGTGCCAGCTCACCAAGGACAGGGGATGTCGGGGAGCTGTTTTTT.

This clonotype was detected once. A much larger clone differs by one base, so this may be a read error. J is TRBJ1-2 and V is TRBV4-2; a possible D gene is TRBD1 (5 bases). This CDR3 region has 14 residues. Germline V lookup: CDR1 LGHNA, CDR2 YNFKEQ. The CDR3 is CSSSLAGQGSGYTF. The CDR3 bases are TGTTCCAGCAGCCTAGCTGGACAAGGGAGTGGCTACACCTTC.

This clonotype was seen at least ten times. The rearrangement links TRBV7-9 to TRBJ2-5, with D perhaps TRBD1 (6 bases). The CDR3 length is 15 residues. CDR1 is SEHNR and CDR2 is FQNEAQ in the germline V gene (reference sequence). Trimming removed 1 base at V and 4 bases at J, with 13 bases between. The CDR3 DNA sequence: TGTGCCAGCAGCTTAGACCAGGGGATCCGAGAGACCCAGTACTTC. Encoded protein: CASSLDQGIRETQYF.

This clonotype was recorded many times. The chain recombines TRBV20-1 with TRBJ2-7, with D uncertain. V dropped 1 base and J dropped 6 bases, with 13 bases sitting between them. Germline CDR1 is DFQATT and CDR2 is SNEGSKA (reference sequence). The CDR3 runs to 13 residues. In DNA form, the CDR3 reads TGCAGTGCTAGAGGAGAGGCCTTAGGCGAGCAGTACTTC. This encodes CSARGEALGEQYF.

Many counts were recorded for this clonotype. The chain uses TRBV5-5 and TRBJ2-7; D may correspond to TRBD1 or TRBD2 (6 bases each). Germline V gene lookup returns CDR1 SGHKS and CDR2 YYEKEE (reference sequence). V gave up 2 bases and J gave up 0 bases, with 9 bases separating them. The CDR3 runs 14 residues. This CDR3 reads CASSFPGASYEQYF. CDR3 coding DNA: TGTGCCAGCAGCTTTCCGGGGGCCTCCTACGAGCAGTACTTC.

This clonotype was recorded many times. This rearrangement joins TRBV4-1 to TRBJ2-3; 9 bases are shared with TRBD1. Germline lookup yields CDR1 MGHRA and CDR2 YSYEKL. Germline trimming cut 5 bases from V and 3 bases from J; bases unmatched to any gene: 3. CDR3 length: 14 amino acids. CDR3 loop: CASSTGGSTDTQYF. In DNA, the CDR3 is TGCGCCAGCAGCACAGGGGGCTCGACAGATACGCAGTATTTT.

About this clonotype: A much larger clone lies a single base off, so this may be a read error. The chain is built from TRBV4-3 and TRBJ2-1; D possibly uses TRBD1 or TRBD2 (5 bases each). This CDR3 has 16 residues. The germline CDR1 and CDR2 sequences are LGHNA and YSLEER. V lost 1 base and J 4 bases, leaving 14 bases between the germline ends. This CDR3 reads CASSQVPGAVYNEQFF. CDR3 sequence (DNA): TGCGCCAGCAGCCAAGTCCCCGGGGCAGTTTACAATGAGCAGTTCTTC.